Following are 2 T cell receptor beta chains from one sample sequenced in a study of T cells expressing NK-cell markers. TCRdb reprocessed the 5' RACE reads, keeping one entry per CDR3 protein, no DNA. Its table records 200,000 to 300,000 distinct CDR3 sequences. Material for sequencing was blood T cells: a sorted CD56 or NKG2C T cell subset, CD4+ or CD8+ T cells, or bulk PBMC T cells (not recorded which). All receptors derive from a man aged 18 to 29 in good health.

The V call is TRBV2, the J call TRBJ2-5; checking the TCRdb D call of TRBD1 is not possible without DNA. CDR3 length: 13 amino acids. CDR1 is SNHLY, CDR2 FYNNEI, per germline. CDR3 in amino acids: CASSGTGAETQYF.

J is TRBJ2-5 and V is TRBV11-2; TCRdb's D call, TRBD2, is unchecked because there is no DNA. Germline V gene sequence: CDR1 SGHAT, CDR2 FQNNGV. The CDR3 contains 15 residues. CDR3 region: CASSLISGRGETQYF.